This T cell receptor (beta chain) is drawn from a study of glioma-infiltrating T cells. Whole-study results and caveats: Gliomas, especially low-grade, showed above-expected tissue-blood divergence; non-neoplastic patients showed below.

V lost 6 bases, J lost 4 bases, and 7 bases stayed unmatched. In germline, CDR1 is MGHRA, CDR2 YSYEKL. The CDR3 spans 14 residues. The sample holds many counts of this clonotype. Antigen specificity is unknown. Using RNA template, CDR3s of TCR alpha and beta were amplified with iRepertoire arm-PCR. TCRdb processed the multiplex PCR reads anew with MiXCR; each CDR3 protein has one entry. This sample has 110,000 or so distinct CDR3 sequences, with under 30% found just once. This receptor was obtained from a human donor with low-grade glioma or glioblastoma, undergoing nonglioma brain surgery, or in good health (not recorded which). J is TRBJ1-1 and V is TRBV4-1; 8 positions agree with TRBD1. The sequencing sample was made of glioma tissue, nonneoplastic brain tissue, or PBMCs (not recorded which). The CDR3 spells CASSRRGQGTEAFF. DNA for the CDR3: TGCGCCAGCAGTCGCAGGGGGCAAGGCACTGAAGCTTTCTTT.